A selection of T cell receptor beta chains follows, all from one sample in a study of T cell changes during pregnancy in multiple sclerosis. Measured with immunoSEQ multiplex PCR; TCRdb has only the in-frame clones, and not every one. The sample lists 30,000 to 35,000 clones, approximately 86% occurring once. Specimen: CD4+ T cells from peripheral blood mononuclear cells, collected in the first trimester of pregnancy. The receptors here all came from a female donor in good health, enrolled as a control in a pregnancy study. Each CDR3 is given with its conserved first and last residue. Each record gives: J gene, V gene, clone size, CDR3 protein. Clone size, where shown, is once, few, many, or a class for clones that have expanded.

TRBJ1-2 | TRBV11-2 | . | CASSLDGPGGRYGYTF
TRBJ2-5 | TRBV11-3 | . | CASSSSIPYQETQYF
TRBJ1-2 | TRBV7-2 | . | CASSQLLNGYTF
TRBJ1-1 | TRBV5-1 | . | CASIPGGGNTEAFF
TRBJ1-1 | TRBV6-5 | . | CASSYSYRATEAFF
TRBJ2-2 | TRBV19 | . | CASGRQGNTGELFF
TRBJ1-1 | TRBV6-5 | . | CASRAQGGTEAFF
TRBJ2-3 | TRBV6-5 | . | CASSRRGGTTDTQYF
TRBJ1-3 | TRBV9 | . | CASSAVADSGNTIYF
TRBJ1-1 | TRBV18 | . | CASSRRRALETEAFF
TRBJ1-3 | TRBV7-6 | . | CASSLGVSGNTIYF
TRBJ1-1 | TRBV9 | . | CASSVIPGREAFF
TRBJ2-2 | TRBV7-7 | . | CASSLKQGPGELFF
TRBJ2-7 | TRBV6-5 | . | CASSKWERLTEQYF
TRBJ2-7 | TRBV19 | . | CASSISHLYEQYF
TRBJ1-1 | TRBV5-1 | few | CASSLEGQGTEAFF
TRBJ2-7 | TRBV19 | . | CASSNPGRSYEQYF
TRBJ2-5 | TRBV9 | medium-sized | CASSVDLATGGETQYF
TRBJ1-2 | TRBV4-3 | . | CASSQDEKGQGYGYTF
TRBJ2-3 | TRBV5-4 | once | CASSPRGGRTDTQYF
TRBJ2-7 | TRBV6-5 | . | CASSYSIQGGYEQYF
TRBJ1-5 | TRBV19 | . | CASSMEGIQPQHF
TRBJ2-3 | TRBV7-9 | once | CASSLAPGGIMTDTQYF
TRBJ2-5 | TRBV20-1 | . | CSGQHQETQYF
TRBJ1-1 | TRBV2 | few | CARRQGGNTEAFF
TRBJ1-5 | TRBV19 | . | CASSIEQGVGSNQPQHF